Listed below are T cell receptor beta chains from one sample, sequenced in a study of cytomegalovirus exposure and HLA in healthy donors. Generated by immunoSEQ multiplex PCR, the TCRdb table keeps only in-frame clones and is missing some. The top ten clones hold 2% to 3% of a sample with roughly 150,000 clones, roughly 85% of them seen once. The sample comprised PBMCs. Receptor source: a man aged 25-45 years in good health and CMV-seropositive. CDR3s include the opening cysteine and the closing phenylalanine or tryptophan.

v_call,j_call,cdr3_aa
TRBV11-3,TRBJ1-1,CASSRVLEGTGYVNTEAFF
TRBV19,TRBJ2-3,CASSIVQGATDTQYF
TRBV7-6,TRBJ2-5,CASSTRDYPGETQYF
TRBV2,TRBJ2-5,CASSLTEETQYF
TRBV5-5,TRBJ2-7,CASSRGLAGPREQYF
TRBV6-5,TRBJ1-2,CASSPRQADRGYTF
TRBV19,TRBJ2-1,CASSISSGRPSSYNEQFF
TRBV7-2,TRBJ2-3,CASSLLGGGSTDTQYF
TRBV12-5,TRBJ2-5,CASGPNRGQETQYF
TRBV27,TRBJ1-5,CASGLQGARQPQHF
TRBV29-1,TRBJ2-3,CSAITTDTQYF
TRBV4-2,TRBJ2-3,CASSQVSGNTQYF
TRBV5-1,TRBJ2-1,CASSPGGSGNEQFF
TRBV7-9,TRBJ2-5,CASSIGTGASQETQYF
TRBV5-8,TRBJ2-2,CASRVRGDTGELFF
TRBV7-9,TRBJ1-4,CASRGTGGLEKLFF
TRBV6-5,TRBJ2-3,CASTSGSTDTQYF
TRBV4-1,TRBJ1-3,CASSQDPRDRGLSSGNTIYF
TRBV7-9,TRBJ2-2,CASSSRQGAATGELFF
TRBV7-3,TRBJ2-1,CASSLAGSTRVSEQFF
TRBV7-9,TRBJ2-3,CASSLRTATDTQYF
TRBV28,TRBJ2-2,CASRGGNTGELFF
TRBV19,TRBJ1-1,CASSIERGYRGGNTEAFF
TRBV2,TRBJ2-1,CASRRLAGNYNEQFF
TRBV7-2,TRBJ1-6,CASSLVIQARSPLHF
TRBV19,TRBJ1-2,CASSIGLQGKGYTF
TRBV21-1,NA,CASSKNPYYEQYF
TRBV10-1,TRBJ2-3,CASSESGRENTQYF
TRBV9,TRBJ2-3,CASSVVPGGHTDTQYF
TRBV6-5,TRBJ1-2,CASSYSRTANYGYTF
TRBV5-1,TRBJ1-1,CASSRGQDYLEAFF
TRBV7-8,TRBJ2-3,CASSSVPRPDTQYF
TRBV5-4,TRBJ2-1,CASSFPGLAGVWNEQFF
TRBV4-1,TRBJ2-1,CASSQLIGGNNEQFF
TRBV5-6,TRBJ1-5,CASSSSGTGGQPQHF
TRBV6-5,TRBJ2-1,CASTSAGGPGNEQFF
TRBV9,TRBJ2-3,CASSASGTLSTDTQYF